The rows below give T cell receptor beta chains drawn from one sample of a study of PD-L1 blockade in urothelial cancer. Libraries were prepared by immunoSEQ multiplex PCR; TCRdb keeps only in-frame clonotypes and omits some of them. This table has 85,000 to 100,000 clones, 87% appearing once. Source: PBMCs, taken around atezolizumab (anti-PD-L1) treatment. The receptors stem from a man aged 55 to 70 with urothelial cancer. The CDR3 runs from the conserved cysteine through the conserved F or W. A D gene is named only where the DNA matches it firmly. The size field is filled for only some rows; it gives once, few, many or a size class.

D	size	J	V	CDR3	DNA
-	-	TRBJ1-2	TRBV28	CASSFAGEVNYGYTF	TGTGCCAGCAGTTTTGCGGGGGAGGTTAACTATGGCTACACCTTC
TRBD2	-	TRBJ2-7	TRBV5-1	CASSAFSGGYEQYF	TGCGCCAGCAGCGCCTTCTCGGGGGGCTACGAGCAGTACTTC
TRBD2	once	TRBJ2-2	TRBV5-1	CATSGGPGTGELFF	TGCGCCACCTCGGGAGGGCCAGGGACCGGGGAGCTGTTTTTT
TRBD1	-	TRBJ2-7	TRBV7-8	CASSKGGRDEQYF	TGTGCCAGCAGCAAAGGGGGCCGCGACGAGCAGTACTTC
TRBD2	-	TRBJ2-1	TRBV6-5	CASSQGLAGYNEQFF	TGTGCCAGCAGCCAGGGACTAGCGGGCTACAATGAGCAGTTCTTC
TRBD1	-	TRBJ1-2	TRBV19	CASSIALGQGAPGGYTF	TGTGCCAGTAGTATCGCCCTCGGACAGGGGGCCCCGGGAGGCTACACCTTC
-	-	TRBJ1-5	TRBV21-1	CASSKVRTGTSNQPQHF	TGTGCCAGCAGCAAAGTGCGTACAGGGACTAGCAATCAGCCCCAGCATTTT
-	once	TRBJ1-4	TRBV7-9	CASSSDDSTRREKLFF	TGTGCCAGCAGCTCTGATGACAGTACCCGCCGGGAAAAACTGTTTTTT
-	once	TRBJ1-4	TRBV11-2	CASSLRGRTNEKLFF	TGTGCCAGCAGCTTACGGGGAAGGACTAATGAAAAACTGTTTTTT
TRBD1	-	TRBJ1-2	TRBV18	CASSPRDSRYGYTF	TGTGCCAGCTCACCGAGGGACAGTCGCTATGGCTACACCTTC
-	-	TRBJ2-2	TRBV6-7	CASSSDAGSTGELFF	TGTGCCAGCAGCTCCGACGCGGGAAGCACCGGGGAGCTGTTTTTT
TRBD1	-	TRBJ2-3	TRBV6-6	CASSTGTGSPDTQYF	TGTGCCAGCAGCACCGGGACAGGGAGTCCAGATACGCAGTATTTT
-	-	TRBJ1-3	TRBV6-1	CASSDALSGNTIYF	TGTGCCAGCAGTGATGCCCTCAGTGGAAACACCATATATTTT
-	once	TRBJ1-4	TRBV7-2	CASSPNWGGREKLFF	TGTGCCAGCAGCCCGAATTGGGGGGGCAGGGAAAAACTGTTTTTT
TRBD2	-	TRBJ2-3	TRBV13	CASRDSGGPDTQYF	TGTGCCAGCAGGGATAGCGGGGGCCCAGATACGCAGTATTTT
TRBD2	-	TRBJ2-7	TRBV5-1	CASSDPGGGAYEQYF	TGCGCCAGCAGCGACCCTGGGGGAGGGGCCTACGAGCAGTACTTC
TRBD1	once	TRBJ1-2	TRBV7-8	CASSSTGRGTNYGYTF	TGTGCCAGCAGCTCGACAGGGAGAGGGACTAACTATGGCTACACCTTC
TRBD2	-	TRBJ2-2	TRBV2	CASSDQGGGNTGELFF	TGTGCCAGCAGTGATCAGGGCGGGGGTAACACCGGGGAGCTGTTTTTT
-	-	TRBJ1-2	TRBV29-1	CSVVKADNGYTF	TGCAGCGTTGTTAAGGCGGATAATGGCTACACCTTC
-	-	TRBJ2-2	TRBV19	CASRPPTGYSNTGELFF	TGTGCCAGTAGACCCCCGACAGGCTACTCGAACACCGGGGAGCTGTTTTTT
TRBD1	-	TRBJ2-5	TRBV7-2	CASSLGGTAYQETQYF	TGTGCCAGCAGCTTAGGGGGGACAGCGTACCAAGAGACCCAGTACTTC
-	-	TRBJ2-7	TRBV28	CASSYSSDSSYEQYF	TGTGCCAGCAGTTACTCCAGCGATAGCTCCTACGAGCAGTACTTC
-	-	TRBJ2-1	TRBV4-3	CASSQGSSDNEQFF	TGCGCCAGCAGCCAAGGGTCGAGCGACAATGAGCAGTTCTTC
TRBD1	few	TRBJ1-2	TRBV10-3	CAGQGEANYGYTF	TGTGCCGGACAGGGGGAAGCTAACTATGGCTACACCTTC
TRBD2	-	TRBJ2-5	TRBV7-6	CASSSSGLAEETQYF	TGTGCCAGCAGCTCGTCAGGGCTAGCGGAGGAGACCCAGTACTTC
-	few	TRBJ1-1	TRBV19	CASSTYDREAFF	TGTGCCAGTAGTACCTACGACAGGGAAGCTTTCTTT
-	-	TRBJ2-2	TRBV7-3	CASSPPGVGMGELFF	TGTGCCAGCAGCCCCCCCGGGGTGGGGATGGGGGAGCTGTTTTTT
-	-	TRBJ1-1	TRBV2	CASSAVNTEAFF	TGTGCCAGCAGTGCGGTGAACACTGAAGCTTTCTTT
-	-	TRBJ2-3	TRBV7-9	CASSLGEFRTDTQYF	TGTGCCAGCAGCTTAGGGGAGTTTCGCACAGATACGCAGTATTTT
TRBD2	-	TRBJ2-1	TRBV28	CASKTSGDYNEQFF	TGTGCCAGCAAAACTAGCGGGGATTACAATGAGCAGTTCTTC
TRBD1	-	TRBJ2-7	TRBV28	CASSNGDSSYEQYF	TGTGCCAGCAGCAACGGGGACAGCTCCTACGAGCAGTACTTC
-	-	TRBJ2-1	TRBV5-1	CASRTGVTYNEQFF	TGCGCCAGCAGGACAGGTGTGACCTACAATGAGCAGTTCTTC
-	-	TRBJ1-1	TRBV5-1	CASSFNPTGNTEAFF	TGCGCCAGCAGCTTTAACCCTACCGGGAACACTGAAGCTTTCTTT